What follows is one TCR beta chain and its context. Its antigen is currently unknown. The length of the CDR3 is 15 residues. CDR1 is MNHNS, CDR2 SASEGT, per germline. Trimming took 1 base from V and 0 from J, leaving 4 bases between them. The study ran its PCR with 60 Vbeta and 13 Jbeta primers. Clones were read by immunoSEQ multiplex PCR, and TCRdb kept only the in-frame ones, dropping some. Here the sample spans 100,000 or so clones, about 81% being singletons. This sample was taken from a study of cytomegalovirus exposure and HLA in healthy donors. Study results and limitations: In a later analysis, 16,951 TCR beta sequences were associated with HLA alleles at 0.05 false discovery rate. Reports state that TCR beta sequences accurately predicted most subjects' HLA-A and HLA-B alleles. According to the study, 160 or so TCR beta chains were cytomegalovirus-associated. TRBV6-2, TRBV6-3 and some other V segments were excluded as indistinguishable.

This TCR was recovered from a man aged 35-49 years in good health and CMV-seronegative. Sequenced: PBMCs. V gene TRBV6-1 combines with J gene TRBJ1-6; no definite D call. For the CDR3, the DNA is TGTGCCAGCAGTGAAGGGAGCTCCTATAATTCACCCCTCCACTTT. Protein sequence: CASSEGSSYNSPLHF.